The 5 T cell receptor beta chains listed next were all sequenced from one sample in a study of T cells in Graves' hyperthyroidism and ophthalmopathy. Researchers took RNA transcripts and amplified the TCR beta CDR3 regions from them. HTBI primers were the set used in a first-round RT-PCR of the TCR CDR3. TCRdb recomputed calls from the multiplex PCR reads with MiXCR, one row per CDR3 protein. The table includes about 690,000 distinct CDR3 sequences, 17% detected once. The sequenced sample consisted of blood. The receptors were sampled from a man aged 50-60 years with Graves' hyperthyroidism.

This clonotype has only a few counts. V gene TRBV19 combines with J gene TRBJ2-2, with 11 bases lining up with TRBD1. CDR1 and CDR2 from the germline V gene are LNHDA and SQIVND (reference sequence). The CDR3 has 15 residues. The V segment lost 4 bases and the J segment 4 bases; nucleotides outside the gene matches: 2. CDR3 DNA: TGTGCCAGTAGTACTGGGACAGGGGGCACCGGGGAGCTGTTTTTT. Its translation is CASSTGTGGTGELFF.

This clonotype was recorded at least ten times. The chain recombines TRBV30 with TRBJ2-3; D is possibly TRBD1 (6 bases). The CDR3 length is 15 residues. Germline CDR1 GTSNPN, CDR2 SVGIG (reference sequence). Trimming removed 4 bases from V and 0 bases from J, with 14 bases in between. CDR3 bases: TGTGCCTGGACCGGACAGACCGCTAGCACAGATACGCAGTATTTT. Amino acids: CAWTGQTASTDTQYF.

This clonotype was picked up a small number of times. This chain uses TRBV5-5 with TRBJ1-1; D not certain. The V and J ends lost 0 bases and 4 bases respectively, with 7 bases between them. The CDR3 has 13 amino acids. The germline V gene encodes CDR1 SGHKS and CDR2 YYEKEE (reference sequence). The DNA of the CDR3 is TGTGCCAGCAGCTTGGATATGGGCACTGAAGCTTTCTTT. Translating gives CASSLDMGTEAFF.

This clonotype was counted at least ten times. J is TRBJ2-1 and V is TRBV20-1, with no clear D. Germline-derived CDR1 and CDR2 are DFQATT and SNEGSKA (reference sequence). With 7 bases removed from V and 6 bases from J, the gap between germline ends came to 13 bases. The CDR3 contains 12 residues. CDR3 residues: CSGTKAINEQFF. Here the CDR3 DNA reads TGCAGTGGGACCAAGGCGATCAATGAGCAGTTCTTC.

This clonotype was seen many times. The gene calls are TRBV7-9 and TRBJ2-5, with D perhaps TRBD2 (6 bases). Per germline, CDR1 SEHNR and CDR2 FQNEAQ (reference sequence). Trimming stripped 6 bases from V and 2 bases from J, with 16 bases between. This CDR3 is 15 amino acids long. CDR3 in amino acids: CASSSKGEVQETQYF. As DNA, the CDR3 is TGTGCCAGCAGTAGTAAAGGGGAGGTTCAAGAGACCCAGTACTTC.